These 28 T cell receptor beta chains were sequenced from one sample in a study of cytomegalovirus exposure and HLA in healthy donors. PCR employed 60 Vbeta and 13 Jbeta primers. The repertoire was sequenced with immunoSEQ multiplex PCR; TCRdb's copy has only in-frame clones and lacks some. The sample contains 65,000 to 85,000 clones, about 88% of which appear only once. Input material: PBMCs. These receptors came from a woman between 45 and 65 years old in good health and CMV-seronegative.

This sequence joins TRBV27 and TRBJ1-2, with 8 bases lining up with TRBD1. V was clipped by 6 bases and J by 4 bases; unmatched bases: 13. Per the germline V gene, CDR1 is MNHEY and CDR2 is SMNVEV (reference sequence). CDR3 size: 16 residues. CDR3 sequence reads: CASRGEGQEAVYGYTF. CDR3 DNA: TGTGCCAGCAGAGGGGAGGGACAGGAAGCTGTCTATGGCTACACCTTC.

This chain uses TRBV6-1 with TRBJ2-1; tentatively, D is TRBD1 (6 bases). V lost 5 bases and J lost 5, with 10 bases in between. CDR1 MNHNS and CDR2 SASEGT come from the germline V gene. The CDR3 spans 13 residues. The CDR3 DNA reads TGTGCCAGCAGTCTAGACAGGAACAATGAGCAGTTCTTC. Translating gives CASSLDRNNEQFF.

The rearrangement joins TRBV6-5 to TRBJ2-3; D might be TRBD1 (5 bases). CDR3 length equals 13 residues. The V gene lost 10 bases and the J gene lost 5 bases, with 16 bases spanning the gap. Germline-derived CDR1 and CDR2 are MNHEY and SVGAGI. The CDR3, as DNA: TGTGCCACCCATAGGGGAAAGATAGATACGCAGTATTTT. It is translated as CATHRGKIDTQYF.

The V and J genes are TRBV6-6 and TRBJ2-3; D is unresolved. V was clipped by 10 bases and J by 6 bases, with 11 bases between them. The CDR3 has 11 residues. CDR1 and CDR2 from the germline V gene are MNHNY and SVGAGI (reference sequence). The CDR3 loop is CATSLGDTQYF. In DNA form, the CDR3 reads TGTGCCACCTCTCTTGGCGATACGCAGTATTTT.

The J gene is TRBJ2-7, the V gene TRBV5-6; 9 nucleotides agree with TRBD1. V lost 2 bases and J lost 6; bases outside the gene matches: 6. Germline values: CDR1 SGHDT, CDR2 YYEEEE. The CDR3 has 14 residues. The CDR3 is CASSFGTGLGEQYF. In DNA, the CDR3 is TGTGCCAGCAGCTTTGGGACAGGGTTGGGCGAGCAGTACTTC.

This clone occurred once. This rearrangement joins TRBV27 to TRBJ1-2; D is uncertain. Trimming removed 6 bases at V and 3 bases at J, with 17 bases between. Germline V gives CDR1 MNHEY, CDR2 SMNVEV (reference sequence). The CDR3 loop spans 15 amino acids. The CDR3 here is CASSTSTLAHYGYTF. The DNA for the CDR3 is TGTGCCAGCAGCACCTCTACCCTAGCGCACTATGGCTACACCTTC.

This chain connects TRBV6-5 to TRBJ1-4; 11 bases map to TRBD1. Germline CDR1 and CDR2: MNHEY and SVGAGI. Germline trimming cut 0 bases from V and 7 bases from J; bases unmatched to any gene: 4. The CDR3 extends over 16 amino acids. The CDR3 coding sequence is TGTGCCAGCAGTTACTCGAAGGGACAGGGGGGTGAAAAACTGTTTTTT. It translates to CASSYSKGQGGEKLFF.

The rearrangement links TRBV2 to TRBJ1-4; 7 bases align to TRBD1. Germline trimming cut 3 bases from V and 4 bases from J; bases unmatched to any gene: 5. The CDR3 totals 15 residues. Germline V CDR1 and CDR2: SNHLY, FYNNEI. This CDR3 is CASSDAGQINEKLFF. CDR3 DNA: TGTGCCAGCAGTGACGCGGGACAGATTAATGAAAAACTGTTTTTT. Looking up the rest from reference TRBV2 and TRBJ1-4 gives the full variable domain: EPEVTQTPSHQVTQMGQEVILRCVPISNHLYFYWYRQILGQKVEFLVSFYNNEISEKSEIFDDQFSVERPDGSNFTLKIRSTKLEDSAMYFCASSDAGQINEKLFFGSGTQLSVL.

The chain uses TRBV7-2 and TRBJ2-3, with TRBD1 as a possible D gene (6 bases). This CDR3 spans 15 amino acids. V was pared by 4 bases and J by 3 bases, with 14 bases between. Germline loops: CDR1 SGHTA, CDR2 FQGNSA. CDR3 DNA sequence: TGTGCCAGCAGCTACCCTGGGGGCGGGACAGATACGCAGTATTTT. Translation: CASSYPGGGTDTQYF.

The rearrangement joins TRBV29-1 to TRBJ2-1; possibly TRBD1 for D (7 bases). Germline V CDR1 and CDR2: SQVTM, ANQGSEA. The CDR3 contains 19 residues. Trimming left V 2 bases short and J 3 bases short, with 26 bases between. CDR3 nucleotides: TGCAGCGTTGAACCGATACACCCGGACAGGATAGCGGACTACAATGAGCAGTTCTTC. Encoded protein: CSVEPIHPDRIADYNEQFF.

Only one count was recorded for this clone. V and J are TRBV7-3 and TRBJ1-2; no clear D gene. Germline-derived CDR1 and CDR2 are SGHTA and FQGTGA. V was shortened by 0 bases and J by 7 bases, with 9 bases between the two germline ends. The CDR3 loop spans 13 amino acids. CDR3 nucleotide sequence: TGTGCCAGCAGCTTAACGCAGGAATCTGGCTACACCTTC. The encoded protein is CASSLTQESGYTF.

The gene calls are TRBV5-1 and TRBJ2-6; D remains ambiguous. The V gene lost 4 bases and the J gene lost 0 bases, with 14 bases spanning the gap. Germline lookup yields CDR1 SGHRS and CDR2 YFSETQ. This CDR3 spans 17 amino acids. CDR3: CASSPWAGSSGANVLTF. CDR3 bases: TGCGCCAGCAGCCCCTGGGCAGGTAGCTCTGGGGCCAACGTCCTGACTTTC.

The gene calls are TRBV14 and TRBJ2-1; no reliable D call. V was clipped by 1 base and J by 5 bases, with 6 bases between them. This CDR3 has 13 amino acids. Germline V gene lookup returns CDR1 SGHDN and CDR2 FVKESK. CDR3 loop: CASSQVRNNEQFF. Written as DNA, the CDR3 is TGTGCCAGCAGCCAAGTCAGAAACAATGAGCAGTTCTTC.

As DNA, the CDR3 is TGTGCCTGGGGACAGGGCACCGGGGAGCTGTTTTTT. This encodes CAWGQGTGELFF. The chain couples TRBV30 to TRBJ2-2; TRBD1 agrees at 8 bases. The CDR3 is 12 residues long. V was pared by 5 bases and J by 4 bases, with 0 bases of the junction left unmatched. Germline CDR1 is GTSNPN and CDR2 is SVGIG (reference sequence).

This clone has a single count. V gene TRBV6-1 combines with J gene TRBJ2-7; D call uncertain. This CDR3 has 17 amino acids. In germline, CDR1 is MNHNS, CDR2 SASEGT. Between the trimmed V and J ends, which lost 4 bases and 2 bases, there was a span of 21 bases. The CDR3 DNA reads TGTGCCAGCAGTGTCGGTATACCGACGAGGAATACCTACGAGCAGTACGTC. Its protein product is CASSVGIPTRNTYEQYV.

This sequence joins TRBV29-1 and TRBJ2-7; 8 nucleotides line up with TRBD1. With 7 bases clipped from V and 0 bases from J, the junction kept 11 bases outside the gene matches. The CDR3 extends over 15 amino acids. CDR1 is SQVTM, CDR2 ANQGSEA, per germline. The CDR3 coding sequence is TGCAGCGCCGTGACTACCGGGACAGGCTCCTACGAGCAGTACTTC. It is translated as CSAVTTGTGSYEQYF.

This chain links TRBV19 with TRBJ1-3; D remains ambiguous. Germline V gene data show CDR1 as LNHDA and CDR2 as SQIVND (reference sequence). CDR3 length equals 15 residues. Trimming cost V 7 bases and J 0 bases, with 13 bases left between them. DNA of the CDR3: TGTGCCAGTAAATCCCAGGATTCCTCTGGAAACACCATATATTTT. It encodes CASKSQDSSGNTIYF.

The chain links TRBV4-1 to TRBJ2-1; D perhaps matches TRBD2 (7 bases). This CDR3 is built from 16 residues. V shed 0 bases and J shed 2 bases, with 11 bases lying between them. Germline V gene lookup returns CDR1 MGHRA and CDR2 YSYEKL. This CDR3 is CASSQEGAGAYNEQFF. CDR3 DNA: TGCGCCAGCAGCCAAGAGGGGGCGGGGGCCTACAATGAGCAGTTCTTC.

The V and J genes are TRBV7-9 and TRBJ1-1, with TRBD1 matching 8 bases. This CDR3 spans 14 amino acids. V trimming: 4 bases; J trimming: 5 bases; junction bases outside the gene matches: 6. CDR1 SEHNR and CDR2 FQNEAQ come from the germline V gene (reference sequence). The CDR3 sequence: CASSWARGLTEAFF. CDR3 DNA: TGTGCCAGCAGCTGGGCCAGGGGGCTGACTGAAGCTTTCTTT.

The chain carries TRBV4-1 and TRBJ1-5, with D possibly TRBD1 on 5 matching bases. V lost 1 base to trimming and J lost 0 bases, with 10 bases between them. Germline V gene lookup returns CDR1 MGHRA and CDR2 YSYEKL. The CDR3 is made up of 16 amino acids. CDR3 nucleotide sequence: TGCGCCAGCAGCCAAGGCCAGGGCCTTAGCAATCAGCCCCAGCATTTT. The encoded protein is CASSQGQGLSNQPQHF.

This sequence joins TRBV5-1 and TRBJ2-2; TRBD2 matches at 10 bases. This CDR3 has 15 residues. V shed 4 bases, J shed 5 bases, and the junction held 5 bases outside the gene matches. Germline values: CDR1 SGHRS, CDR2 YFSETQ. In DNA form, the CDR3 reads TGCGCCAGCAGCCCAGGACTAGCGGCTACCGGGGAGCTGTTTTTT. It is translated as CASSPGLAATGELFF.

V gene TRBV27 combines with J gene TRBJ2-5, with 8 positions matching TRBD1. Germline V gene sequence: CDR1 MNHEY, CDR2 SMNVEV (reference sequence). Trimming cost V 2 bases and J 5 bases; bases outside gene matches: 4. This CDR3 is 14 amino acids long. As DNA, the CDR3 is TGTGCCAGCAGTTTAGGACAGGGCAGGGAGACCCAGTACTTC. Translated: CASSLGQGRETQYF.

V is TRBV7-2 and J is TRBJ1-2; 8 bases agree with TRBD1. The CDR3 sequence is 13 residues long. With V trimmed by 6 bases and J by 8 bases, 8 bases remained unmatched. CDR1 SGHTA and CDR2 FQGNSA come from the germline V gene. DNA of the CDR3: TGTGCCAGCAGAACGCCCGGGACAGGCGGCTACACCTTC. Residues: CASRTPGTGGYTF.

This chain joins TRBV27 and TRBJ2-1, with 7 bases aligning to TRBD2. Per germline, CDR1 MNHEY and CDR2 SMNVEV (reference sequence). The CDR3 sequence is 15 residues long. Germline trimming cut 5 bases from V and 7 bases from J; bases unmatched to any gene: 11. The DNA of the CDR3 is TGTGCCAGCAGTGGGTCAAACGGGAGGAGAAATGAGCAGTTCTTC. Amino acid sequence: CASSGSNGRRNEQFF.

This clone has more than one count but fewer than ten. CDR3 sequence: CASSLDGQDNEQFF. The CDR3 nucleotides read TGTGCCAGCAGCTTAGATGGACAGGACAATGAGCAGTTCTTC. The J gene is TRBJ2-1, the V gene TRBV11-3; 7 nucleotides line up with TRBD1. V trimming: 0 bases; J trimming: 5 bases; junction bases outside the gene matches: 1. This CDR3 has 14 residues. CDR1 and CDR2 from the germline V gene are SGHNT and YENEEA.

The V gene is TRBV19, the J gene TRBJ2-1; a weak D match, TRBD1 (5 bases). Deletions cut 3 bases from V and 6 bases from J, with 6 bases between. The length of the CDR3 is 12 residues. Looked up from germline, CDR1 is LNHDA and CDR2 is SQIVND (reference sequence). The CDR3 reads CASSIRVNEQFF. Written as DNA, the CDR3 is TGTGCCAGTAGTATCAGGGTCAATGAGCAGTTCTTC.

The CDR3 sequence is CASRGVDTGELFF. The CDR3 DNA is TGTGCCTCCCGAGGAGTCGACACCGGGGAGCTGTTTTTT. This chain links TRBV10-3 with TRBJ2-2; D is undetermined. V lost 11 bases, J lost 3 bases, and 13 bases lay in between. This CDR3 spans 13 amino acids. Germline V gives CDR1 ENHRY, CDR2 SYGVKD.

The chain joins TRBV4-1 to TRBJ2-3, with 9 bases lining up with TRBD2. CDR3 length equals 16 residues. Trimming at V came to 1 base and at J to 3 bases, leaving 5 bases not matched to a gene. Germline-derived CDR1 and CDR2 are MGHRA and YSYEKL. Here the CDR3 DNA reads TGCGCCAGCAGCCAAGGCCTAGCGGGGCCAACAGATACGCAGTATTTT. Protein sequence: CASSQGLAGPTDTQYF.